This T cell receptor beta chain stems from a study of blood T cell repertoires in COVID-19. Study information: Samples representing acute and convalescent COVID-19 were sourced from the United States, Italy and Spain.

Clinical histories supplied by participants themselves formed the basis of cohort assignment. Each exposed participant met a COVID-19 case in the 2 weeks preceding study entry. Looked up from germline, CDR1 is MGHDK and CDR2 is SYGVNS. CDR3 length equals 14 residues. V was shortened by 7 bases and J by 1 base, with 13 bases between the two germline ends. Profiling relied on immunoSEQ multiplex PCR, and the TCRdb table lists in-frame clones only, not all of them. Of 200,000 to 250,000 clones in the sample, around 90% were seen once. This rearrangement joins TRBV25-1 to TRBJ1-1; no reliable D call. Sample: PBMCs or T cells enriched from blood (not recorded which). The TCR sequence derives from a woman aged 25-40 years who had been exposed to COVID-19. The CDR3 loop reads CASTPPAANTEAFF. CDR3 nucleotides: TGTGCCAGCACCCCCCCTGCGGCGAACACTGAAGCTTTCTTT.